The source of this T cell receptor beta chain is a study of blood T cells in healthy people across ages. This clonotype showed up just a few times. What it recognizes is unknown. Using a J-beta primer mix together with a sample-barcoded 5' primer, a second PCR was run for roughly 7 to 12 cycles. Each cDNA molecule received a tag from a template-switch adaptor that had 12 random nucleotides. MiXCR, applied by TCRdb to the 5' RACE reads, yields one record per CDR3 protein. The table has under 800,000 distinct CDR3 sequences, 40% to 45% seen once. Study-wide results and caveats: Strong correlation existed between TCR beta diversity and naive T cell percentage.

The germline gives CDR1 KGHDR, CDR2 SFDVKD. The length of the CDR3 is 14 residues. Germline trimming cut 9 bases from V and 7 bases from J; bases unmatched to any gene: 6. Specimen: blood. This clonotype was sampled from a woman aged 55-75 years in good health. The V call is TRBV24-1, the J call TRBJ1-5; TRBD1 aligns across 12 bases. DNA of the CDR3: TGTGCCACCTCCGGGGACAGGGGGCACCAGCCCCAGCATTTT. Its protein product is CATSGDRGHQPQHF.